The clone carrying this TCR beta chain was seen ten or more times. Germline V lookup: CDR1 SGHKS, CDR2 YYEKEE (reference sequence). V trimming: 4 bases; J trimming: 2 bases; junction bases outside the gene matches: 8. The CDR3 is 15 amino acids. MiXCR re-clonotyped the PCR reads for TCRdb. The sample records over 40,000 clones, about 22% being singletons. This record comes from a study of metastatic and nonmetastatic thyroid tumors. Every patient underwent thyroid surgery untreated. The sample was blood. The chain joins TRBV5-5 to TRBJ2-7; TRBD2 matches at 8 bases. This TCR derives from a male donor with papillary thyroid cancer or a benign thyroid nodule (not recorded which). Some clones in this sample may be carry-over from other donors' samples. CDR3 sequence (DNA): TGTGCCAGCAGCCTAGGACTAGCCGATACCTACGAGCAGTACTTC. Translated, it gives CASSLGLADTYEQYF.